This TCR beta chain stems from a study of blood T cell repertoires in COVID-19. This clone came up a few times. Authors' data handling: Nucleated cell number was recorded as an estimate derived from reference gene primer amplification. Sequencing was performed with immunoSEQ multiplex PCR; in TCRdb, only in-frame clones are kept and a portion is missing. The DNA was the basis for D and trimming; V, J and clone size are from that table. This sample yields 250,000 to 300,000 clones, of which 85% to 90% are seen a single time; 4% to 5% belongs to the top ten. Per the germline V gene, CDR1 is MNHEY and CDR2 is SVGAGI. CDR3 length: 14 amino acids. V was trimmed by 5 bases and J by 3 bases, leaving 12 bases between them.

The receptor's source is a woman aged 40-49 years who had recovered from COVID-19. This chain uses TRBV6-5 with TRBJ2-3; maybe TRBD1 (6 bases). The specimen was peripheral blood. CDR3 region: CASSIQGTTDTQYF. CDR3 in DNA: TGTGCCAGCAGTATACAGGGTACGACAGATACGCAGTATTTT.